A selection of T cell receptor beta chains follows, all from one sample in a study of cytomegalovirus exposure and HLA in healthy donors. The table came from immunoSEQ multiplex PCR; TCRdb's copy has only in-frame clones and leaves some out. The sample has roughly 160,000 clones, approximately 80% seen once; the top ten hold more than 1%. Sample: PBMCs. The receptors shown here come from a boy aged 2 to 9 in good health and CMV-seronegative. The CDR3 runs from the conserved cysteine through the conserved F or W.

>14|TRBJ2-5|TRBV5-1
CASSSREGGETQYF
>14|TRBJ1-1|TRBV2
CASSARVGNTEAFF
>16|TRBJ2-5|TRBV4-1
CASSQELAGAAETQYF
>15|TRBJ2-5|TRBV28
CASSSAGGSKETQYF
>19|TRBJ2-5|TRBV7-3
CASSLTCLWCEDREETQYF
>11|TRBJ1-1|TRBV5-1
CASSLNTEAFF
>12|TRBJ2-7|TRBV2
CASKGLAGEQYF
>15|TRBJ2-7|TRBV30
CACAAGTSGLYEQYF
>12|TRBJ2-1|TRBV11-2
CASSSRTNEQFF
>12|TRBJ2-1|TRBV4-1
CASSQDSDEQFF
>17|TRBJ2-6|TRBV29-1
CSVEGLGGTSGANVLTF
>14|TRBJ1-5|TRBV7-8
CASRSGQGNQPQHF
>15|TRBJ2-1|TRBV6-1
CASSESLYPYNEQFF
>14|TRBJ2-1|TRBV29-1
CSVSTSGRPNEQFF
>17|TRBJ2-7|TRBV2
CASSGGTGGLRAYEQYF
>13|TRBJ2-1|TRBV19
CASSTARDNEQFF
>13|TRBJ2-5|TRBV6-1
CASGETGQETQYF
>14|TRBJ1-5|TRBV6-6
CASSRTGERPPQHF
>17|TRBJ2-1|TRBV7-2
CASSFSKTSGRADEQFF
>16|TRBJ2-5|TRBV9
CASSELTREKRETQYF
>14|TRBJ2-1|TRBV30
CAWSRTVKLSGQFF
>14|TRBJ1-4|TRBV4-2
CASSQDPDREKLFF
>14|TRBJ2-7|TRBV2
CASTLGTTGHEQYF
>14|TRBJ1-2|TRBV10-2
CASSDPAGVNGYTF
>15|TRBJ1-1|TRBV5-1
CASSLVQGTNTEAFF
>14|TRBJ1-6|TRBV19
CASTETAYNSPLHF
>18|TRBJ2-2|TRBV7-6
CASSLGSTGASNTGELFF
>15|TRBJ1-1|TRBV28
CASIPPNRENTEAFF
>17|TRBJ1-6|TRBV5-5
CASTPRLRRRLNSPLHF
>16|TRBJ2-7|TRBV11-2
CASSRRGLAGKNEQYF
>11|TRBJ2-2|TRBV2
CASTGGGELFF
>16|TRBJ1-1|TRBV27
CASSSSRGWRDTEAFF
>15|TRBJ1-1|TRBV28
CASSRQGGMNTEAFF
>16|TRBJ1-4|TRBV5-1
CASSASPGQANEKLFF
>13|TRBJ1-2|TRBV27
CASSLKGAYGYTF
>16|TRBJ2-6|TRBV5-1
CASSFNRGPGANVLTF
>18|TRBJ2-1|TRBV30
CALLGTQGVGGSYNEQFF
>13|TRBJ2-3|TRBV19
CASSIDLSDTQYF
>16|TRBJ2-1|TRBV4-1
CASSQTVVASYNEQFF
>17|TRBJ2-3|TRBV4-2
CASSQDQQGIFTDTQYF
>14|TRBJ2-3|TRBV19
CASSTIAGTDTQYF
>11|TRBJ2-2|TRBV2
CASTWTGELFF
>16|TRBJ2-5|TRBV10-3
CAISESRLADPRAQYF
>14|TRBJ1-1|TRBV19
CASSVDRVTTEAFF
>15|TRBJ2-2|TRBV7-2
CASSSSTGITGELFF
>16|TRBJ2-2|TRBV7-9
CASSFLPAGGSGGLFF
>13|TRBJ2-3|TRBV9
CASSVAERNTQYF
>13|TRBJ2-1|TRBV13
CASSRRGSDEQFF
>15|TRBJ2-3|TRBV7-8
CASSMTSGRPDTQYF
>14|TRBJ1-5|TRBV27
CASSLIRGEQPQHF
>16|TRBJ2-6|TRBV4-3
CASSQDPTSQANVLTF
>12|TRBJ2-3|TRBV5-6
CASSLVGDTQYF
>15|TRBJ2-1|TRBV19
CASSIGGGTYNEQFF
>15|TRBJ1-2|TRBV19
CASSTPGQGNYGYTF
>15|TRBJ2-1|TRBV4-3
CASSQDSSGDNEQFF
>15|TRBJ2-5|TRBV6-1
CASSVTTGGRETQYF
>15|TRBJ2-2|TRBV29-1
CSVRWRERDTGELFF
>14|TRBJ2-7|TRBV27
CASTEREGRGEQYF